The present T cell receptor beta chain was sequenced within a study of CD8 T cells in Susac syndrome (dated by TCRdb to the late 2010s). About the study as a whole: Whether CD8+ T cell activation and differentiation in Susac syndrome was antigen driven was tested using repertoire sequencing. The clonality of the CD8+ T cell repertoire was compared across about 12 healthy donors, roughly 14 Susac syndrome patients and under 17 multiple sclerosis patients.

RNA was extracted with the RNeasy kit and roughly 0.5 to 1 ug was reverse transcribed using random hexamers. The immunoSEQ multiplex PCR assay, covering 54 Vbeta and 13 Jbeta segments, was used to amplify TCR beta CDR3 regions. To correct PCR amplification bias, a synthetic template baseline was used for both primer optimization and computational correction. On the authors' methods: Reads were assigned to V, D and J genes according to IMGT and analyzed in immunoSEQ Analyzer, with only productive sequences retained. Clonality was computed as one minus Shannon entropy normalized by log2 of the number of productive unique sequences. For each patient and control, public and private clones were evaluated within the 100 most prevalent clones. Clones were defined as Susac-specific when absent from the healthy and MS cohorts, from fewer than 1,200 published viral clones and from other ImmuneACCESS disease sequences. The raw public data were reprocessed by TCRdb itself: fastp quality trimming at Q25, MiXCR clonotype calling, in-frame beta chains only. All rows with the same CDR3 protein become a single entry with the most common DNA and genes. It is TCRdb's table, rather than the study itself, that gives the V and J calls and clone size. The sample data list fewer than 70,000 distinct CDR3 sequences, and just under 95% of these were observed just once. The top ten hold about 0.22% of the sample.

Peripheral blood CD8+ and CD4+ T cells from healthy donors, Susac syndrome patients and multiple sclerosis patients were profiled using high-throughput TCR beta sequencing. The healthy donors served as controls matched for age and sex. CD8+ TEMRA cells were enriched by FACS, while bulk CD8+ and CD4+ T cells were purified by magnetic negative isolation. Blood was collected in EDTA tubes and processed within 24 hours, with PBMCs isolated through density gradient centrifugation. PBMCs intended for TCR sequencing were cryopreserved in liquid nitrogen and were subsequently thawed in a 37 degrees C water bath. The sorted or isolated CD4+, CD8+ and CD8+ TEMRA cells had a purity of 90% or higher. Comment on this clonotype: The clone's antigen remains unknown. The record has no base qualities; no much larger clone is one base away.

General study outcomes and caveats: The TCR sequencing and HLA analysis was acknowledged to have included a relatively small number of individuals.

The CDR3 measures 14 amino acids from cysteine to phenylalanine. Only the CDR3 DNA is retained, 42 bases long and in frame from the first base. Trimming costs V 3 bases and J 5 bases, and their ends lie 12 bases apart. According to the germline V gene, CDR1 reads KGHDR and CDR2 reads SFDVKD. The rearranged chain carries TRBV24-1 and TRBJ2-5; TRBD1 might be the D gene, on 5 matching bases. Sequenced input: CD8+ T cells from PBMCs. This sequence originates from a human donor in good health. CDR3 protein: CATSDQGSRETQYF. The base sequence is TGTGCCACCAGTGATCAGGGATCTCGGGAGACCCAGTACTTC.